Sequencing of this T cell receptor (beta chain) was carried out in a study of blood T cell repertoires in COVID-19. Across the study: Samples representing acute and convalescent COVID-19 were sourced from the United States, Italy and Spain. PBMCs, B-cell-depleted T cells, or T cells provided the cDNA or gDNA that made up the material.

Original analysis: Scientists estimated how many nucleated cells there were by amplifying reference gene primers. Clones were read by immunoSEQ multiplex PCR, and TCRdb kept only the in-frame ones, dropping some. Clonal size and the V and J genes are those of that table, whereas D and trimming came from the DNA. In the table there are 250,000 or so clones, about 90% of which are singletons. In germline, CDR1 is LNHNV, CDR2 YYDKDF (reference sequence). This CDR3 comprises 15 residues. V lost 1 base to trimming and J lost 2 bases; unmatched junction nucleotides: 2. Seattle's enrolled individuals joined amid active infection and were then monitored longitudinally.

This chain links TRBV15 with TRBJ2-3, with 8 bases matching TRBD1. The source of this sequence is a man aged 30 to 45 with COVID-19, enrolled during active disease. The sample comprised peripheral blood. The CDR3 sequence: CATSRGTGHTDTQYF. DNA for the CDR3: TGTGCCACCAGCAGAGGGACAGGGCACACAGATACGCAGTATTTT. Looking up the rest from reference TRBV15 and TRBJ2-3 gives the full variable domain: DAMVIQNPRYQVTQFGKPVTLSCSQTLNHNVMYWYQQKSSQAPKLLFHYYDKDFNNEADTPDNFQSRRPNTSFCFLDIRSPGLGDTAMYLCATSRGTGHTDTQYFGPGTRLTVL.